This passage covers 12 T cell receptor beta chains from one sample sequenced in a study of chemoradiotherapy in HPV16-positive cancers. Clones were sequenced by immunoSEQ multiplex PCR, and TCRdb holds only the in-frame ones, with some missing. The sample lists fewer than 25,000 clones; about 90% were seen once. Sequences were derived from blood, sampled from a patient who underwent chemoradiotherapy. The receptors stem from a human donor with HPV-associated anogenital cancer.

V gene TRBV30 combines with J gene TRBJ2-3; the match to TRBD1 covers 8 bases. Germline CDR1 reads GTSNPN; CDR2 reads SVGIG (reference sequence). The CDR3 runs to 14 residues. The J segment lost 4 bases and the V segment lost 4 bases, leaving 7 bases of the junction unmatched. The CDR3 reads CAWTGQGDPDTQYF. CDR3 nucleotide sequence: TGTGCCTGGACCGGACAGGGTGACCCAGATACGCAGTATTTT.

The chain combines TRBV6-1 with TRBJ2-7; 11 nucleotides match TRBD2. The CDR3 is 17 residues long. Germline V CDR1 and CDR2: MNHNS, SASEGT. The ends lost 4 bases at V and 1 base at J; junction bases unmatched: 9. The CDR3 DNA is TGTGCCAGCAGTGTTCGCCTAGCGGGGGGAAGGTCCTACGAGCAGTACGTC. Its protein product is CASSVRLAGGRSYEQYV.

The chain links TRBV5-4 to TRBJ1-1; 11 bases are shared with TRBD1. The CDR3 is made up of 16 amino acids. The V segment lost 4 bases and the J segment 4 bases; nucleotides outside the gene matches: 9. Per germline, CDR1 SGHNT and CDR2 YYREEE (reference sequence). The CDR3 here is CASSKGQGATGTEAFF. CDR3 nucleotides: TGTGCCAGCAGCAAAGGACAGGGGGCGACGGGCACTGAAGCTTTCTTT. Drawing the rest from reference TRBV5-4 and TRBJ1-1, the complete variable domain is ETGVTQSPTHLIKTRGQQVTLRCSSQSGHNTVSWYQQALGQGPQFIFQYYREEENGRGNFPPRFSGLQFPNYSSELNVNALELDDSALYLCASSKGQGATGTEAFFGQGTRLTVV.

V gene TRBV7-9 combines with J gene TRBJ1-1; no reliable D call. V lost 4 bases, J lost 5 bases, and 11 bases lay in between. In germline, CDR1 is SEHNR, CDR2 FQNEAQ (reference sequence). The CDR3 runs to 13 residues. CDR3: CASSSKKETEAFF. DNA for the CDR3: TGTGCCAGCAGCTCGAAGAAGGAGACTGAAGCTTTCTTT.

J is TRBJ2-2 and V is TRBV7-7, with D uncertain. This CDR3 spans 15 amino acids. Germline V gives CDR1 SSHAT, CDR2 FNYEAQ (reference sequence). Trimming left V 5 bases short and J 2 bases short, with 12 bases between. For the CDR3, the DNA is TGTGCCAGCAGCCCGACGCCAGCCAACACCGGGGAGCTGTTTTTT. Encoded protein: CASSPTPANTGELFF.

V and J are TRBV4-2 and TRBJ2-7, with TRBD2 matching 8 bases. CDR3 length: 16 residues. The V segment lost 0 bases and the J segment 4 bases; nucleotides outside the gene matches: 8. The germline gives CDR1 LGHNA, CDR2 YNFKEQ. The CDR3 here is CASSQDLTSGPYEQYF. The CDR3 DNA reads as TGTGCCAGCAGCCAAGACTTAACTAGCGGCCCGTACGAGCAGTACTTC.

This clone is a singleton in its sample. The rearrangement links TRBV10-3 to TRBJ2-5; no reliable D call. Germline CDR1 reads ENHRY; CDR2 reads SYGVKD. This CDR3 region has 11 residues. The V end lost 8 bases, the J end lost 3 bases, and 7 bases lay between the germline ends. CDR3 DNA sequence: TGTGCCATCGGCTCCGAAGAGACCCAGTACTTC. Encoded protein: CAIGSEETQYF.

This chain connects TRBV2 to TRBJ1-1; D ambiguous. This CDR3 comprises 15 residues. Germline values: CDR1 SNHLY, CDR2 FYNNEI. V was pared by 7 bases and J by 6 bases, with 21 bases between. The DNA for the CDR3 is TGTGCCAGCACTCACGTTGGGGAGCGGCGGTCTGAAGCTTTCTTT. This codes for CASTHVGERRSEAFF.

The genes are TRBV4-2 and TRBJ2-2; 8 nucleotides align to TRBD2. This CDR3 is built from 16 residues. The V gene's germline CDR1 is LGHNA and CDR2 YNFKEQ. V was pared by 1 base and J by 3 bases, with 4 bases of the junction left unmatched. The CDR3 bases are TGTGCCAGCAGCCAAGCAAGCGGGGGATACACCGGGGAGCTGTTTTTT. Amino acid sequence: CASSQASGGYTGELFF.

This clone was observed once. J is TRBJ1-4 and V is TRBV6-1; TRBD1 agrees at 7 bases. V dropped 5 bases and J dropped 3; count of bases not matched to a gene: 6. Germline V lookup: CDR1 MNHNS, CDR2 SASEGT. The CDR3 totals 15 residues. The CDR3 DNA reads as TGTGCCAGCAGTCCCACAGGGGCTCCTAATGAAAAACTGTTTTTT. It encodes CASSPTGAPNEKLFF.

The chain links TRBV27 to TRBJ2-1; TRBD2 matches 8 bases. Germline values: CDR1 MNHEY, CDR2 SMNVEV (reference sequence). This CDR3 has 17 amino acids. The ends lost 2 bases at V and 1 base at J; junction bases unmatched: 7. The CDR3, as DNA: TGTGCCAGCAGTTTACCATCCGGACTAGCTTCCTACAATGAGCAGTTCTTC. Protein: CASSLPSGLASYNEQFF.

This chain links TRBV7-2 with TRBJ1-4; D possibly corresponds to TRBD1 (5 bases). The CDR3 has 15 residues. The V and J ends lost 5 bases and 4 bases respectively, with 14 bases between them. CDR1 and CDR2 from the germline V gene are SGHTA and FQGNSA. This chain's CDR3 is CASSPSGTGNEKLFF. DNA for the CDR3: TGTGCCAGCAGCCCCTCCGGGACGGGTAATGAAAAACTGTTTTTT.